These 18 T cell receptor beta chains originate from one sample sequenced in a study of blood T cell repertoires in COVID-19. Using immunoSEQ multiplex PCR, the repertoire was profiled, and TCRdb retains in-frame clones only, with some absent. Of under 200,000 clones listed, approximately 90% are singletons. Sequenced input: peripheral blood. These receptors were taken from a man aged 45-60 years with acute or convalescent COVID-19.

The table lists this clone with a few counts. The chain links TRBV28 to TRBJ1-2; D might be TRBD1 (5 bases). CDR3 length equals 12 residues. Trimming removed 5 bases from V and 4 bases from J, with 8 bases in between. In germline, CDR1 is MDHEN, CDR2 SYDVKM. The CDR3, as DNA: TGTGCCAGCAGTCAAGGGGCCTATGGCTACACCTTC. Translated, it gives CASSQGAYGYTF.

The chain carries TRBV28 and TRBJ1-6; the match to TRBD1 covers 8 bases. The J segment lost 5 bases and the V segment lost 5 bases, leaving 2 bases of the junction unmatched. Germline lookup yields CDR1 MDHEN and CDR2 SYDVKM. The CDR3 is 14 residues long. The CDR3 protein is CASSAGQDNSPLHF. As DNA, the CDR3 is TGTGCCAGCAGTGCGGGACAGGATAATTCACCCCTCCACTTT.

Written as DNA, the CDR3 is TGTGCCAGCAGCTTGGCGACTGTGAAGACCGGGGAGCTGTTTTTT. This gives the protein CASSLATVKTGELFF. The V gene is TRBV7-8, the J gene TRBJ2-2; D uncertain. The CDR3 is 15 residues long. CDR1 and CDR2 (germline): SGHVS, FQNEAQ. Trimming took off 3 bases at V and 5 bases at J, with 13 bases between the two ends.

The chain recombines TRBV3-1 (or the pseudogene TRBV3-2) with TRBJ2-1; TRBD2 aligns across 11 bases. V gave up 0 bases and J gave up 6 bases; unmatched junction bases: 7. Looked up from germline, CDR1 is LGHDT and CDR2 is YNNKEL (reference sequence). The CDR3 is 17 amino acids. The CDR3, as DNA: TGTGCCAGCAGCCAAGAACGTAGCGGGGGGGCCATCAATGAGCAGTTCTTC. Residues: CASSQERSGGAINEQFF.

The rearrangement uses TRBV5-1 and TRBJ2-1; D may be TRBD1 (6 bases). V was shortened by 4 bases and J by 6 bases, with 11 bases between the two germline ends. Looked up from germline, CDR1 is SGHRS and CDR2 is YFSETQ. This CDR3 spans 13 amino acids. The CDR3, as DNA: TGCGCCAGCAGCCCACACAGGGTCAATGAGCAGTTCTTC. Protein: CASSPHRVNEQFF.

The chain carries TRBV4-1 and TRBJ1-2; weak D call: TRBD1 (6 bases). In germline, CDR1 is MGHRA, CDR2 YSYEKL. CDR3 length equals 18 residues. V was pared by 4 bases and J by 1 base, with 22 bases between. The CDR3 DNA is TGCGCCAGCAGCCCGATACTCCTCTCAGGGGCCCTTAACTATGGCTACACCTTC. Encoded protein: CASSPILLSGALNYGYTF.

This clone was observed once. The rearrangement joins TRBV7-3 to TRBJ2-1; D gene uncertain. Deletions cut 5 bases from V and 7 bases from J, with 12 bases between. CDR3 size: 13 residues. CDR1 and CDR2 (germline): SGHTA, FQGTGA. The CDR3 here is CASSQRQRNEQFF. DNA for the CDR3: TGTGCCAGCAGCCAGCGTCAGAGGAATGAGCAGTTCTTC.

The chain carries TRBV28 and TRBJ1-2; 8 bases map to TRBD1. Germline V lookup: CDR1 MDHEN, CDR2 SYDVKM. The CDR3 is 14 residues long. V gave up 5 bases and J gave up 4 bases; unmatched junction bases: 6. The CDR3 spells CASSAGQERYGYTF. CDR3 coding DNA: TGTGCCAGCAGTGCGGGACAGGAGCGCTATGGCTACACCTTC.

J is TRBJ2-1 and V is TRBV10-2; 10 nucleotides match TRBD2. Germline values: CDR1 WSHSY, CDR2 SAAADI. With V trimmed by 0 bases and J by 4 bases, 9 bases remained unmatched. This CDR3 contains 18 residues. CDR3 residues: CASSESRASGRVYNEQFF. CDR3 bases: TGCGCCAGCAGTGAGTCGCGGGCTAGCGGGAGAGTATACAATGAGCAGTTCTTC.

The chain uses TRBV5-1 and TRBJ1-1, with 8 nucleotides matching TRBD1. This CDR3 region has 16 residues. Trimming took 2 bases from V and 1 from J; bases not matched to a gene: 7. The V gene's germline CDR1 is SGHRS and CDR2 YFSETQ. DNA for the CDR3: TGCGCCAGCAGCTTTGGGGTTACAGGGGGGAACACTGAAGCTTTCTTT. Translated: CASSFGVTGGNTEAFF. Full variable domain (remainder filled in from reference TRBV5-1 and TRBJ1-1): KAGVTQTPRYLIKTRGQQVTLSCSPISGHRSVSWYQQTPGQGLQFLFEYFSETQRNKGNFPGRFSGRQFSNSRSEMNVSTLELGDSALYLCASSFGVTGGNTEAFFGQGTRLTVV.

The chain employs TRBV29-1 and TRBJ1-1; D call uncertain. From germline, CDR1 is SQVTM and CDR2 ANQGSEA. This CDR3 is built from 11 residues. V dropped 7 bases and J dropped 5 bases, with 11 bases sitting between them. CDR3 residues: CSAARGTEAFF. In DNA form, the CDR3 reads TGCAGCGCCGCCAGAGGGACTGAAGCTTTCTTT.

The chain has TRBV11-2 and TRBJ2-1; perhaps TRBD2 as D (6 bases). The CDR3 runs to 15 residues. Between the trimmed V and J ends, which lost 3 bases and 0 bases, there was a span of 9 bases. From germline, CDR1 is SGHAT and CDR2 FQNNGV. The CDR3 DNA is TGTGCCAGCAGCTTGGGGACTTCCTCCTACAATGAGCAGTTCTTC. Amino acid sequence: CASSLGTSSYNEQFF.

The J gene is TRBJ2-1, the V gene TRBV4-2; D is possibly TRBD2 (7 bases). The CDR3 is 14 amino acids. CDR1 and CDR2 from the germline V gene are LGHNA and YNFKEQ. V shed 6 bases and J shed 5 bases, with 14 bases lying between them. The CDR3 is CASRPGGSNNEQFF. The CDR3 nucleotides are TGTGCCAGCAGACCGGGGGGCTCTAACAATGAGCAGTTCTTC.

This clone was counted a few times. The V gene is TRBV4-1, the J gene TRBJ1-2, with 9 nucleotides matching TRBD1. Germline CDR1 reads MGHRA; CDR2 reads YSYEKL. The CDR3 covers 15 residues. V shed 2 bases and J 3 bases; nucleotides not matched to a gene: 4. CDR3 loop: CASSQPGQGYYGYTF. The CDR3 DNA follows: TGCGCCAGCAGCCAACCCGGACAGGGGTACTATGGCTACACCTTC.

J is TRBJ1-4 and V is TRBV29-1, with a possible D match to TRBD1 (6 bases). The CDR3 spans 14 residues. CDR1 and CDR2 from the germline V gene are SQVTM and ANQGSEA. V was shortened by 7 bases and J by 0 bases, with 12 bases between the two germline ends. Written as DNA, the CDR3 is TGCAGCGCCCGAGGGGGGGCAACTAATGAAAAACTGTTTTTT. It translates to CSARGGATNEKLFF.

The DNA for the CDR3 is TGTGCCAGCAGTGGCGGGGTTCGAGGCTACACCTTC. Amino acid sequence: CASSGGVRGYTF. The chain is built from TRBV9 and TRBJ1-2; no definite D call. V was trimmed by 5 bases and J by 8 bases, leaving 13 bases between them. The length of the CDR3 is 12 residues. The V gene's germline CDR1 is SGDLS and CDR2 YYNGEE.

This clone has only one observation. V and J are TRBV5-1 and TRBJ2-1; D is perhaps TRBD2 (5 bases). The CDR3 length is 11 residues. CDR1 and CDR2 from the germline V gene are SGHRS and YFSETQ. Trimming stripped 7 bases from V and 11 bases from J, with 13 bases between. DNA of the CDR3: TGCGCCAGCCACAGCGGCCAAAAGCAGTTCTTC. It translates to CASHSGQKQFF. Combining the CDR3 with reference TRBV5-1 and TRBJ2-1 gives the whole variable domain KAGVTQTPRYLIKTRGQQVTLSCSPISGHRSVSWYQQTPGQGLQFLFEYFSETQRNKGNFPGRFSGRQFSNSRSEMNVSTLELGDSALYLCASHSGQKQFFGPGTRLTVL.

V and J are TRBV13 and TRBJ1-3; possible D gene TRBD1, 6 bases. V was clipped by 3 bases and J by 4 bases, with 13 bases between them. The V gene's germline CDR1 is PRHDT and CDR2 FYEKMQ (reference sequence). The CDR3 sequence is 15 residues long. CDR3 in amino acids: CASSFGGALGNTIYF. In nucleotides, the CDR3 is TGTGCCAGCAGCTTTGGGGGCGCCTTAGGAAACACCATATATTTT.